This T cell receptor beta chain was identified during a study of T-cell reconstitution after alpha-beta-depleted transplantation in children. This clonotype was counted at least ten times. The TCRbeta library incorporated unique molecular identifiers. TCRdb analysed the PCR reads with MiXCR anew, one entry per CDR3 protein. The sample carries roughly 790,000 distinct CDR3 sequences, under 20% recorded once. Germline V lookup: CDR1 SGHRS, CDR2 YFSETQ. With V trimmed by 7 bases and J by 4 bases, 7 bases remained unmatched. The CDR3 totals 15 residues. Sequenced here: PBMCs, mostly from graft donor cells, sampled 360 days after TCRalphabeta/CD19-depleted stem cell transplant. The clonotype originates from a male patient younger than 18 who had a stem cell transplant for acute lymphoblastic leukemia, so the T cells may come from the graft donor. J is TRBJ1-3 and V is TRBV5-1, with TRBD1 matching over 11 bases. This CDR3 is CASRKDRGHGNTIYF. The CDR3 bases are TGCGCCAGCCGAAAGGACAGGGGGCACGGAAACACCATATATTTT. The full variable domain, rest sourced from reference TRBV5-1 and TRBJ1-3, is KAGVTQTPRYLIKTRGQQVTLSCSPISGHRSVSWYQQTPGQGLQFLFEYFSETQRNKGNFPGRFSGRQFSNSRSEMNVSTLELGDSALYLCASRKDRGHGNTIYFGEGSWLTVV.